This TCR beta chain was profiled in a study of T cells in Graves' hyperthyroidism and ophthalmopathy. Study-wide background: Blood from the periphery was taken at initial diagnosis, before any treatment.

Between the trimmed V and J ends, which lost 6 bases and 0 bases, there was a span of 12 bases. This CDR3 spans 14 amino acids. The V gene's germline CDR1 is SGHTA and CDR2 FQGNSA. Amplified regions were TCR beta CDR3 sequences from RNA transcripts. A set of HTBI primers served as the primers for a first-round RT-PCR of the TCR CDR3. TCRdb re-called the multiplex PCR reads through MiXCR, storing one row per CDR3 protein. The sample contains fewer than 400,000 distinct CDR3 sequences, more than 15% of which appear only once. This clonotype occurred many times. Uncontrolled infection, other autoimmune disease, pregnancy and lactation each barred patients from inclusion. Diagnoses were made from clinical symptoms, serum measures (thyroxine and TRAb), thyroid ultrasound and orbital computed tomography.

The sample taken for sequencing was blood. The receptor was isolated from a woman between 18 and 30 years old with Graves' hyperthyroidism that later progressed to Graves' ophthalmopathy. The V gene is TRBV7-2, the J gene TRBJ2-7; tentative D call: TRBD2 (6 bases). CDR3 sequence reads: CASRPGGSSYEQYF. In nucleotides, the CDR3 is TGTGCCAGCAGACCTGGGGGGAGCTCCTACGAGCAGTACTTC. The variable domain in full, with the rest retrieved from reference TRBV7-2 and TRBJ2-7, is GAGVSQSPSNKVTEKGKDVELRCDPISGHTALYWYRQSLGQGLEFLIYFQGNSAPDKSGLPSDRFSAERTGGSVSTLTIQRTQQEDSAVYLCASRPGGSSYEQYFGPGTRLTVT.